This is a list of T cell receptor beta chains from one sample in a study of cytomegalovirus exposure and HLA in healthy donors. Profiling relied on immunoSEQ multiplex PCR, and the TCRdb table lists in-frame clones only, not all of them. The data show about 190,000 clones, 75% to 85% seen once. Source material: PBMCs. These receptors all come from a woman aged 45-59 years in good health and CMV-seronegative. Each CDR3 is given with its conserved first and last residue. Fields, in order: V gene, clone size, J gene, CDR3 protein. Clone size is given for some rows only: seen once, a few or many times, or a class if the clone is expanded.

V gene: TRBV6-5
clone size: NA
J gene: TRBJ1-2
CDR3 protein: CASSPLGQGYGYTF

V gene: TRBV29-1
clone size: once
J gene: TRBJ2-3
CDR3 protein: CSVAGGAGTDTQYF

V gene: TRBV10-2
clone size: NA
J gene: TRBJ1-6
CDR3 protein: CASRERILNSPLHF

V gene: TRBV21-1
clone size: NA
J gene: TRBJ1-1
CDR3 protein: CASEGARAFF

V gene: TRBV7-2
clone size: NA
J gene: TRBJ2-7
CDR3 protein: CASSSGQRRYF

V gene: TRBV7-3
clone size: NA
J gene: TRBJ2-5
CDR3 protein: CASSPGLAGVETQYF

V gene: TRBV28
clone size: NA
J gene: TRBJ2-7
CDR3 protein: CASRWPGDTYEQYF

V gene: TRBV6-6
clone size: NA
J gene: TRBJ1-5
CDR3 protein: CASRLLNQPQHF

V gene: TRBV7-9
clone size: NA
J gene: TRBJ2-3
CDR3 protein: CASSPHGDTQYF

V gene: TRBV9
clone size: NA
J gene: TRBJ2-3
CDR3 protein: CASSLRQGSPTDTQYF

V gene: TRBV5-1
clone size: NA
J gene: TRBJ2-1
CDR3 protein: CASSLEFSSDNEQFF

V gene: TRBV4-1
clone size: NA
J gene: TRBJ2-7
CDR3 protein: CASSQGWAGRDYEQYF

V gene: TRBV29-1
clone size: NA
J gene: TRBJ2-3
CDR3 protein: CSVDGRGDTQYF

V gene: TRBV12-5
clone size: NA
J gene: TRBJ1-5
CDR3 protein: CASGLVGTGRGNQPQHF

V gene: TRBV28
clone size: NA
J gene: TRBJ1-5
CDR3 protein: CASSFPTRTGGTLYSNQPQHF

V gene: TRBV2
clone size: NA
J gene: TRBJ2-3
CDR3 protein: CASSKGTSGGGDTQYF

V gene: TRBV29-1
clone size: NA
J gene: TRBJ2-3
CDR3 protein: CSVRGVRDRGTDTQYF

V gene: TRBV2
clone size: NA
J gene: TRBJ1-5
CDR3 protein: CASSAQGANQPQHF

V gene: TRBV27
clone size: NA
J gene: TRBJ1-5
CDR3 protein: CASSFGTGGNQPQHF

V gene: TRBV11-2
clone size: NA
J gene: TRBJ2-1
CDR3 protein: CASSLASSYNEQFF

V gene: TRBV10-3
clone size: NA
J gene: TRBJ2-5
CDR3 protein: CAISEAGGPQETQYF

V gene: TRBV7-9
clone size: few
J gene: TRBJ2-3
CDR3 protein: CASSSNREGTQYF

V gene: TRBV29-1
clone size: few
J gene: TRBJ1-1
CDR3 protein: CSVDPSGWGEAFF

V gene: TRBV4-1
clone size: NA
J gene: TRBJ1-2
CDR3 protein: CASSQDGSDYYGYTF

V gene: TRBV11-1
clone size: NA
J gene: TRBJ2-5
CDR3 protein: CASSLVAIQETQYF

V gene: TRBV19
clone size: NA
J gene: TRBJ2-1
CDR3 protein: CASSTGDAQFF

V gene: TRBV7-9
clone size: NA
J gene: TRBJ2-7
CDR3 protein: CASSLPTGFHEQYF

V gene: TRBV4-3
clone size: few
J gene: TRBJ1-1
CDR3 protein: CASSQDLVAMNTEAFF

V gene: TRBV10-3
clone size: NA
J gene: TRBJ2-7
CDR3 protein: CAISGKTGATYEQYF

V gene: TRBV29-1
clone size: NA
J gene: TRBJ1-1
CDR3 protein: CSVVMDSRVPEAFF

V gene: TRBV7-6
clone size: NA
J gene: TRBJ2-7
CDR3 protein: CASSLAPGQGGEYEQYF

V gene: TRBV5-1
clone size: NA
J gene: TRBJ2-7
CDR3 protein: CASSFSARSYEQYF

V gene: TRBV9
clone size: NA
J gene: TRBJ2-7
CDR3 protein: CASSPTQTRYEQYF

V gene: TRBV4-2
clone size: NA
J gene: TRBJ2-7
CDR3 protein: CASSQDLGGQGMGYEQYF

V gene: TRBV18
clone size: NA
J gene: TRBJ1-2
CDR3 protein: CASSPDSGSPYGYTF

V gene: TRBV7-8
clone size: NA
J gene: TRBJ2-1
CDR3 protein: CASSKNRVGEQFF

V gene: TRBV5-4
clone size: NA
J gene: TRBJ2-7
CDR3 protein: CASSPGMGGPVYEQYF

V gene: TRBV4-3
clone size: few
J gene: TRBJ1-2
CDR3 protein: CASSQVRGANYGYTF

V gene: TRBV7-9
clone size: NA
J gene: TRBJ2-1
CDR3 protein: CASSLGLADYNEQFF

V gene: TRBV7-9
clone size: NA
J gene: TRBJ1-3
CDR3 protein: CASSLRTGSSSGNTIYF

V gene: TRBV29-1
clone size: NA
J gene: TRBJ2-3
CDR3 protein: CSVLLAGVGDTQYF

V gene: TRBV29-1
clone size: NA
J gene: TRBJ1-5
CDR3 protein: CSVGLGGINQPQHF

V gene: TRBV27
clone size: NA
J gene: TRBJ2-5
CDR3 protein: CASSFSGLLQETQYF

V gene: TRBV28
clone size: NA
J gene: TRBJ2-5
CDR3 protein: CASTLSSEGGGQETQYF

V gene: TRBV29-1
clone size: NA
J gene: TRBJ2-7
CDR3 protein: CSVVGGTGVKSYEQYF

V gene: TRBV5-6
clone size: few
J gene: TRBJ2-7
CDR3 protein: CASSSTSGRAPFYEQYF

V gene: TRBV4-2
clone size: NA
J gene: TRBJ2-1
CDR3 protein: CASSQDQTVSEQFF

V gene: TRBV5-1
clone size: once
J gene: TRBJ2-1
CDR3 protein: CASSLTTGLAYNEQFF

V gene: TRBV4-2
clone size: NA
J gene: TRBJ1-3
CDR3 protein: CASSQVGSGNTIYF

V gene: TRBV28
clone size: NA
J gene: TRBJ1-3
CDR3 protein: CASSLGQLISGNTIYF

V gene: TRBV10-3
clone size: few
J gene: TRBJ2-1
CDR3 protein: CAISGTGAVNEQFF

V gene: TRBV7-6
clone size: NA
J gene: TRBJ2-3
CDR3 protein: CASSLDAGGPTGPDTQYF

V gene: TRBV7-8
clone size: once
J gene: TRBJ2-7
CDR3 protein: CASSTPRQGANYEQYF

V gene: TRBV2
clone size: NA
J gene: TRBJ1-2
CDR3 protein: CASRRTRPSGGYTF

V gene: TRBV9
clone size: NA
J gene: TRBJ2-7
CDR3 protein: CASSVGASGDEQYF

V gene: TRBV6-6
clone size: NA
J gene: TRBJ2-1
CDR3 protein: CAGAPAPYNEQFF

V gene: TRBV19
clone size: NA
J gene: TRBJ2-7
CDR3 protein: CASKPEREAAYEQYF

V gene: TRBV5-1
clone size: NA
J gene: TRBJ1-1
CDR3 protein: CASSMNTANTEAFF